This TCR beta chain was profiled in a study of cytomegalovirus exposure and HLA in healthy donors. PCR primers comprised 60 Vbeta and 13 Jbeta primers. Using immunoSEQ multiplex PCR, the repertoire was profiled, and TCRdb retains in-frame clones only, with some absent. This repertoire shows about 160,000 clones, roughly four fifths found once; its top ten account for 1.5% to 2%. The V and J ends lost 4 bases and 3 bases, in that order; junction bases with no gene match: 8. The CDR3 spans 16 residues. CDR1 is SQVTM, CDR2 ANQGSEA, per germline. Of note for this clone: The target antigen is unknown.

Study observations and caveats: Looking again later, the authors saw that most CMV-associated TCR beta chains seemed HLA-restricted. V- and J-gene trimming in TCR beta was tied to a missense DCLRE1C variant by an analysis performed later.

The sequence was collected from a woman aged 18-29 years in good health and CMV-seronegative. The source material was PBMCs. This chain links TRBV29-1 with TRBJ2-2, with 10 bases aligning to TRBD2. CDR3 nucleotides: TGCAGCGTTGGGTTTCTAGCGGGAGTGGACACCGGGGAGCTGTTTTTT. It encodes CSVGFLAGVDTGELFF.